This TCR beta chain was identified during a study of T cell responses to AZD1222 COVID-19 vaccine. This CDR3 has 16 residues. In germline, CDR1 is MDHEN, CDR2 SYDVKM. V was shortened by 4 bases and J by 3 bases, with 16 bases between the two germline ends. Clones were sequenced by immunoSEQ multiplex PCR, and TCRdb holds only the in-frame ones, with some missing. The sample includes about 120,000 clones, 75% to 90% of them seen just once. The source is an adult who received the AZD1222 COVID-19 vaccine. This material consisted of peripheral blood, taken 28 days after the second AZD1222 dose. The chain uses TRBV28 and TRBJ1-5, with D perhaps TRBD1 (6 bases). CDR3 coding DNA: TGTGCCAGCAGTTACCTTCGGGGGACACCCAATCAGCCCCAGCATTTT. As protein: CASSYLRGTPNQPQHF.